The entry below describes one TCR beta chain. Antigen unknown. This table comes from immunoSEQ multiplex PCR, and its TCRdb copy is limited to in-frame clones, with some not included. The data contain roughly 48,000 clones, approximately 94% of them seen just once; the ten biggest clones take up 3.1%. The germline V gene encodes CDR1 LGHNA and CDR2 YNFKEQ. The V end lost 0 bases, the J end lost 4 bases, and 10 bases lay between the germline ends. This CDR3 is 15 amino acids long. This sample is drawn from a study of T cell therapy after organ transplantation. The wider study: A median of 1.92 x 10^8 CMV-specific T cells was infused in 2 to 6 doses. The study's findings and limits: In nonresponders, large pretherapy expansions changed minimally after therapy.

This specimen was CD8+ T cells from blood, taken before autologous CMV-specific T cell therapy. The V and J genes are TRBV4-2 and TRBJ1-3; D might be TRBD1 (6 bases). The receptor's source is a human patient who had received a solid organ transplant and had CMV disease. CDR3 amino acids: CASSQDPGAGNTIYF. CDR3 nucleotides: TGTGCCAGCAGCCAAGATCCGGGGGCCGGAAACACCATATATTTT.